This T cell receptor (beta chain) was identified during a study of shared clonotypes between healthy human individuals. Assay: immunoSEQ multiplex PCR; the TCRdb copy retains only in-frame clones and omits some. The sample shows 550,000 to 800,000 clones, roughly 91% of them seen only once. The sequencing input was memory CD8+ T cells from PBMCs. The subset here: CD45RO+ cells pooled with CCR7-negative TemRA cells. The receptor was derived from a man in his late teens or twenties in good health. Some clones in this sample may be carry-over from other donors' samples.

The CDR3 reads CASSPGTSGSKQYF. In DNA, the CDR3 is TGCGCCAGCAGCCCCGGGACTAGCGGGAGTAAGCAGTACTTC. V and J are TRBV5-1 and TRBJ2-7, with 14 bases lining up with TRBD2. J gave up 8 bases and V 4 bases, and 5 bases lay outside the gene matches. Germline V gene sequence: CDR1 SGHRS, CDR2 YFSETQ. This CDR3 spans 14 amino acids.